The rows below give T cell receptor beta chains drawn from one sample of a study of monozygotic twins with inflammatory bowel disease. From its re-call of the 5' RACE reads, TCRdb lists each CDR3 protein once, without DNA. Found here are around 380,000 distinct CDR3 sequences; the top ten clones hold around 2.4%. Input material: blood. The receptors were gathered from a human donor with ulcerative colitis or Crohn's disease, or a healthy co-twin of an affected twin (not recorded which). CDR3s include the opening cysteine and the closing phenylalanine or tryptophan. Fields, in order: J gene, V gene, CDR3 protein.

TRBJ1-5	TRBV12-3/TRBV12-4	CASSLPPQPQHF
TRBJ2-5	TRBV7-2	CASSLLGSQETQYF
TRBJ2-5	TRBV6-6	CASSYWGTQYF
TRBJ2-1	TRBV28	CASSSPGEGKYNEQFF
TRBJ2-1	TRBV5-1	CASSLDRRIKDEQFF
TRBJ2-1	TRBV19	CASNKEGNTYNEQFF
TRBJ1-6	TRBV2	CASSEQQWYNSPLHF
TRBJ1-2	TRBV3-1	CASSQGAVYYGYTF
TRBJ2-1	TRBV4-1	CASSPPPGSSGGVYRGREQFF
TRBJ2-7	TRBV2	CASSPDGSYKQYF
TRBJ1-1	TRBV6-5	CASWEASATEAFF
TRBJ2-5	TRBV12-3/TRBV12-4	CASSLNGLGEETQYF
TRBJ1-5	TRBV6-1	CATGAGFGNQPQHF
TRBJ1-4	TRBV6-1	CASRRSLGQVEEKLFF
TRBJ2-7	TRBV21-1	CASSKRHSYEQYF
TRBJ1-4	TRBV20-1	CSARVQGATNEKLFF
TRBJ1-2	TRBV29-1	CSAEDPTGYGYTF
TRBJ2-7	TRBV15	CATSRGEGGGLSYEQYF
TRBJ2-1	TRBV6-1	CASSPRAGALTRSYNEQFF
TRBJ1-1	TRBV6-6	CASSFENTEAFF
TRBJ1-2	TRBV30	CAWSVRSDGYTF
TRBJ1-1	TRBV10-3	CAISDPRSLGTEAFF
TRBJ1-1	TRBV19	CASRPLQGNTEAFF
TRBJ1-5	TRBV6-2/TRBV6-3	CASTNGKPQHF
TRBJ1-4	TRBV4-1	CASSQGGARGDEKLFF
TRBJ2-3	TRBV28	CASSPEDLPSTDTQYF
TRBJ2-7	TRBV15	CATSRDGAGEHEQYF
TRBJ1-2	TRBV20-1	CSARDRGQGGNGYTF
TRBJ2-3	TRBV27	CASSAPGGIDTQYF
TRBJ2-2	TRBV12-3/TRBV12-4	CASIPTRSSVGGELFF
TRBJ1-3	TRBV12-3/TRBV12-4	CASSFRGRTRTSGNTIYF
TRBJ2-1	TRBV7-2	CASTPDRASYNEQFF
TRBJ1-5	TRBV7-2	CASSPRASGEPQHF